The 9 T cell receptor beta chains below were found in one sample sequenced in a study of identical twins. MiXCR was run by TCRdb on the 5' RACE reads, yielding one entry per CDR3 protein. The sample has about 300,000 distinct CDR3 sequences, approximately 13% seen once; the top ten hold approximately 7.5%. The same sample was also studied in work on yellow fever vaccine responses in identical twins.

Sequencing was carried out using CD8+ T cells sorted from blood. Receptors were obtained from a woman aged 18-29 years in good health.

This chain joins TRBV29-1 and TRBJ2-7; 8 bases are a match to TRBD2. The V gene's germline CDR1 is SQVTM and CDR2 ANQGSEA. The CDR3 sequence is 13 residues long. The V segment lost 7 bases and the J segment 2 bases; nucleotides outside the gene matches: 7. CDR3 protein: CSARGGQTYEQYF. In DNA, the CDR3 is TGCAGCGCCCGGGGGGGGCAGACCTACGAGCAGTACTTC.

CDR3 DNA: TGTGCCAGCAGTGGGTCTAGGGTTCCCTACGAGCAGTACTTC. Its translation: CASSGSRVPYEQYF. The chain is built from TRBV2 and TRBJ2-7; no firm D call. Trimming took off 4 bases at V and 2 bases at J, with 12 bases between the two ends. Germline CDR1 and CDR2: SNHLY and FYNNEI. The CDR3 length is 14 residues.

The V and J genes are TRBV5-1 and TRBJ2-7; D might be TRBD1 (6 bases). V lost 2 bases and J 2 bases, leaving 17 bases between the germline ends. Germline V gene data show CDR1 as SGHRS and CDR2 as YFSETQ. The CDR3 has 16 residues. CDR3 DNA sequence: TGCGCCAGCAGCTTTGGGGACACAGGAACCCCCTACGAGCAGTACGTC. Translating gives CASSFGDTGTPYEQYV.

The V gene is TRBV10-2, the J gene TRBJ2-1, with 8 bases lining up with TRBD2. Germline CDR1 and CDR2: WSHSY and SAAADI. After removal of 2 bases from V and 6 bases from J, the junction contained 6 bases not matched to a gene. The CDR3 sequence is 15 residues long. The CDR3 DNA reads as TGCGCCAGCAGTGAGAGCGGGAGTGGGTTCAATGAGCAGTTCTTC. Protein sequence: CASSESGSGFNEQFF.

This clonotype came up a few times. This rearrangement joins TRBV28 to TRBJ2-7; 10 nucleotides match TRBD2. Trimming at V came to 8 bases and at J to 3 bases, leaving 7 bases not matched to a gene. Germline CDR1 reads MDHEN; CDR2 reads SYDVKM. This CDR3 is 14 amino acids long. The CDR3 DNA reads TGTGCCAGCGAAGCGGGGGGGTTACTCTACGAGCAGTACGTC. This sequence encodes CASEAGGLLYEQYV.

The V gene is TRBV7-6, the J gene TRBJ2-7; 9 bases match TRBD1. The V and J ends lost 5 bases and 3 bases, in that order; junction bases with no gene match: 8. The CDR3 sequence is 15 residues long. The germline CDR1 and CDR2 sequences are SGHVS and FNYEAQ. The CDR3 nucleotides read TGTGCCAGCAGCCCAGGAGACAGGGGGAGCTACGAGCAGTACTTC. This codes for CASSPGDRGSYEQYF. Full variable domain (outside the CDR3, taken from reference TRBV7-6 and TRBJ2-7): GAGVSQSPRYKVTKRGQDVALRCDPISGHVSLYWYRQALGQGPEFLTYFNYEAQQDKSGLPNDRFSAERPEGSISTLTIQRTEQRDSAMYRCASSPGDRGSYEQYFGPGTRLTVT.

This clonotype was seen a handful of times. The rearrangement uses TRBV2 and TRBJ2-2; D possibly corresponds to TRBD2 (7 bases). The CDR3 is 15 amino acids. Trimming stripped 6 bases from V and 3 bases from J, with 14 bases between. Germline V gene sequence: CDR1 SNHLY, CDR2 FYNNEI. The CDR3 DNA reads TGTGCCAGCAGAGACGGGGGGCGGGACACCGGGGAGCTGTTTTTT. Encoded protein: CASRDGGRDTGELFF.

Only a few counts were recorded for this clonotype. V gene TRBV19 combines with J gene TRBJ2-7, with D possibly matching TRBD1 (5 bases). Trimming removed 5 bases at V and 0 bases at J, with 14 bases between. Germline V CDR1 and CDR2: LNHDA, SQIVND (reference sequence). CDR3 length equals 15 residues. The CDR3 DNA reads TGTGCCAGTAGTCAGCGACGGACAAGCTCCTACGAGCAGTACTTC. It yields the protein CASSQRRTSSYEQYF.

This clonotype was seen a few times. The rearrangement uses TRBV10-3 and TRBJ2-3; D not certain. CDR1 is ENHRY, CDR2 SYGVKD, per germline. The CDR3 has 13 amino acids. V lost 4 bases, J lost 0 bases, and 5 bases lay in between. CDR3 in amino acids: CAISVSSTDTQYF. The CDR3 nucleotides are TGTGCCATCAGTGTATCTAGCACAGATACGCAGTATTTT.